This T cell receptor beta chain comes out of a study of T cells in Graves' hyperthyroidism and ophthalmopathy. Findings and caveats of the study: Stable hyperthyroidism was told apart from ophthalmopathy by a model built on 13 V-J features.

To note about this clonotype: The antigen is undetermined.

Germline CDR1 and CDR2: GTSNPN and SVGIG (reference sequence). The CDR3 totals 13 residues. Trimming took 2 bases from V and 3 from J, leaving 8 bases between them. Patients having uncontrolled infection, another autoimmune disease, pregnancy or lactation were not included. Diagnoses rested on clinical symptoms, serum thyroxine and TRAb, thyroid ultrasound and orbital computed tomography. The source of the PBMCs was around 9 ml of fresh peripheral blood. RNA transcripts yielded amplified TCR beta CDR3 regions. The study used the HTBI primer set for a first-round RT-PCR of the TCR CDR3. Via MiXCR, TCRdb re-called the multiplex PCR reads, giving one row per CDR3 protein. The data show around 420,000 distinct CDR3 sequences, 15% to 17% seen once.

The specimen sequenced was blood. The TCR originated in a woman between 18 and 29 years old with Graves' hyperthyroidism. The chain links TRBV30 to TRBJ1-5; the D is unclear. This CDR3 reads CAWSSGNNQPQHF. The CDR3 nucleotides read TGTGCCTGGAGTAGCGGAAACAATCAGCCCCAGCATTTT.